A selection of T cell receptor beta chains follows, all from one sample in a study of cytomegalovirus exposure and HLA in healthy donors. Using immunoSEQ multiplex PCR, the repertoire was profiled, and TCRdb retains in-frame clones only, with some absent. Here the sample table reports about 140,000 clones. Sequencing was performed on PBMCs. The receptors originated from a male donor in good health and CMV-seronegative. Both conserved end residues are part of each CDR3. Fields, in order: J gene, D gene, V gene, CDR3 DNA, CDR3 protein. A D gene is named only where the DNA matches it firmly.

>TRBJ2-3|.|TRBV7-2
TGTGCCAGCAGCTTCTCATCAGGGTTAAGGGGCACAGATACGCAGTATTTT
CASSFSSGLRGTDTQYF
>TRBJ2-7|TRBD1|TRBV30
TGTGCCGCAGGACAGGGGGCGAGTGAGCAGTACTTC
CAAGQGASEQYF
>TRBJ1-5|.|TRBV15
TGTGCCACCAGCAGAGATCGGTATAGCAATCAGCCCCAGCATTTT
CATSRDRYSNQPQHF
>TRBJ2-1|TRBD2|TRBV7-6
TGTGCCAGCAGCCCAGTGGGGAATCTAGCGGGGTCATACAATGAGCAGTTCTTC
CASSPVGNLAGSYNEQFF
>TRBJ1-5|TRBD1|TRBV5-6
TGTGCCAGCAGCTTGAGGACAGGGAGCAATCAGCCCCAGCATTTT
CASSLRTGSNQPQHF
>TRBJ2-1|TRBD2|TRBV10-3
TGTGCCATCAGTGAACCGGGGGGGCCAGGGAATGAGCAGTTCTTC
CAISEPGGPGNEQFF
>TRBJ2-7|TRBD1|TRBV19
TGTGCCAGTAGTAGACCGGGACAGGGAGCTTACGAGCAGTACTTC
CASSRPGQGAYEQYF
>TRBJ1-1|.|TRBV29-1
TGCAGCGTTCGAGCCAGAGTAGACAGTGAAGCTTTCTTT
CSVRARVDSEAFF
>TRBJ1-2|TRBD1|TRBV9
TGTGCCAGCAGCGTAGTGGCGGGACAGGGGGCGGATGGCTACACCTTC
CASSVVAGQGADGYTF
>TRBJ2-5|TRBD1|TRBV11-2
TGTGCCAGCAGCTTACCCCAGACAGGGCGGGAGACCCAGTACTTC
CASSLPQTGRETQYF
>TRBJ1-5|.|TRBV6-1
TGTGCCAGCAACGCGGCGGGCAATCAGCCCCAGCATTTT
CASNAAGNQPQHF
>TRBJ1-2|.|TRBV5-1
TGCGCCAGCAGCGGGGGCCCCGCTAGGGACTATGGCTACACCTTC
CASSGGPARDYGYTF
>TRBJ1-6|.|TRBV23-1
TGCGCCGGACGGGACACCCGGAATTCACCCCTCCACTTT
CAGRDTRNSPLHF
>TRBJ1-1|.|TRBV5-1
TGCGCCAGCAGCTCACAGGGTGGCACTGAAGCTTTCTTT
CASSSQGGTEAFF
>TRBJ1-1|.|TRBV6-1
TGTGCCAGCAGTGGGGCCGCGGGGAACACTGAAGCTTTCTTT
CASSGAAGNTEAFF
>TRBJ1-1|TRBD1|TRBV7-9
TGTGCCAGCAGCTCGGGACGAGGGGGCGGGACTGAAGCTTTCTTT
CASSSGRGGGTEAFF
>TRBJ1-1|TRBD1|TRBV6-1
TGTGCCAGCAGTGAGGCAGGGGGTTTGGAAGCTTTCTTT
CASSEAGGLEAFF
>TRBJ2-3|TRBD2|TRBV30
TGTGCCTGGAGTGCTGGACTAGCGGGTTCTTCAGATACGCAGTATTTT
CAWSAGLAGSSDTQYF
>TRBJ2-7|TRBD1|TRBV4-2
TGTGCCAGCAGCCAAACCACAGGGGAAGGCTACGAGCAGTACTTC
CASSQTTGEGYEQYF
>TRBJ2-7|TRBD2|TRBV18
TGTGCCAGCTCACCTCAGGGCGGGAGGCTTCCCTACGAGCAGTACTTC
CASSPQGGRLPYEQYF
>TRBJ2-5|TRBD2|TRBV7-9
TGTGCCAGCAGCTTCCCTATAGCGGGAGCAGAGACCCAGTACTTC
CASSFPIAGAETQYF
>TRBJ2-5|.|TRBV7-2
TGTGCCAGCGGTGGGGGGTACCAAGAGACCCAGTACTTC
CASGGGYQETQYF
>TRBJ1-2|TRBD1|TRBV6-4
TGTGCCAGCAGAGATACAGGGGCGCGGGGCTACACCTTC
CASRDTGARGYTF
>TRBJ2-4|.|TRBV11-2
TGTGCCAGCAGCTTTAGGAGGGACATTCAGTACTTC
CASSFRRDIQYF
>TRBJ2-5|TRBD1|TRBV6-1
TGTGCCAGCGTAAGGACAGGGTTTGGGGAGACCCAGTACTTC
CASVRTGFGETQYF
>TRBJ2-2|TRBD2|TRBV5-5
TGTGCCAGCAGCTCTGGACTAGCGGGATCTGGGTTCGCGAACACCGGGGAGCTGTTTTTT
CASSSGLAGSGFANTGELFF
>TRBJ1-1|.|TRBV4-2
TGTGCCAGCAGCCAAGATTGGACTTCGAACACTGAAGCTTTCTTT
CASSQDWTSNTEAFF
>TRBJ2-5|.|TRBV5-6
TGTGCCAGCAGCTTGGTTGGGCAGACCCAAGAGACCCAGTACTTC
CASSLVGQTQETQYF
>TRBJ2-7|TRBD1|TRBV6-1
TGTGCCAGCAGTCTTGGACAGGCCTCAACCTACGAGCAGTACTTC
CASSLGQASTYEQYF
>TRBJ2-7|TRBD2|TRBV19
TGTGCCAGTAGTACCCCCAGCGGGGGGACCTACGAGCAGTACTTC
CASSTPSGGTYEQYF
>TRBJ2-3|TRBD2|TRBV30
TGTGCCTGGAGTGGGACTAGCGGGAGTTATGCAGATACGCAGTATTTT
CAWSGTSGSYADTQYF
>TRBJ2-3|TRBD2|TRBV6-1
TGTGCCAGCAGTGAAAGGAGCGGGAGGGCCTTGGATACGCAGTATTTT
CASSERSGRALDTQYF
>TRBJ2-1|.|TRBV6-1
TGTTCCGTTGACAATGAGCAGTTCTTC
CSVDNEQFF
>TRBJ1-1|TRBD1|TRBV28
TGTGCCAGCAGGGTGGACAGGATGGGCGCTGAAGCTTTCTTT
CASRVDRMGAEAFF
>TRBJ1-5|.|TRBV19
TGTGCCAGTAGTATGGGCAGGGTCAATCAGCCCCAGCATTTT
CASSMGRVNQPQHF
>TRBJ2-1|.|TRBV5-4
TGTGCCAGCAGCTCCCGAGGTAGCGGACACAATGAGCAGTTCTTC
CASSSRGSGHNEQFF
>TRBJ1-2|TRBD1|TRBV6-1
TGTGCCAGCAGTGAAGCCCAACAGGGGGATACCCTAGTCTATGGCTACACCTTC
CASSEAQQGDTLVYGYTF
>TRBJ1-2|.|TRBV7-9
TGTGCCAGCAGCACCACTCGACTGGACTATGGCTACACCTTC
CASSTTRLDYGYTF
>TRBJ2-1|TRBD2|TRBV5-1
TGCGCCAGCAGCTTTGGAATAGCGGGCCCCCGGGAGCAGTTCTTC
CASSFGIAGPREQFF
>TRBJ1-1|.|TRBV6-6
TGTGCCAGCAGTTACGCGGGGAACACTGAAGCTTTCTTT
CASSYAGNTEAFF
>TRBJ2-7|.|TRBV29-1
TGCAGCGTTGTTGCAGTTTACGAGCAGTACTTC
CSVVAVYEQYF
>TRBJ1-4|TRBD1|TRBV28
TGTGCCAGCAGAGGGACAGGGGAGGAAAAACTGTTTTTT
CASRGTGEEKLFF
>TRBJ1-2|.|TRBV4-1
TGCGCCAGCAGCCAAGATGCTAGTGGCTTCAACTATGGCTACACCTTC
CASSQDASGFNYGYTF
>TRBJ2-2|.|TRBV5-8
TGTGCCAGCAGTTCCGGGTTCCATGGGACCGGGGAGCTGTTTTTT
CASSSGFHGTGELFF
>TRBJ2-5|TRBD1|TRBV30
TGTGCCTGGACGCTCTGGACAGGGGCGCAAGAGACCCAGTACTTC
CAWTLWTGAQETQYF
>TRBJ1-4|TRBD1|TRBV30
TGTGCCTGGAGTGTACTCCGACAGGGGAAACTGTTTTTT
CAWSVLRQGKLFF